The 24 T cell receptor beta chains presented below share a single source sample, sequenced in a study of T cells in localized non-small cell lung cancer. Assay used: immunoSEQ multiplex PCR; TCRdb lists only in-frame clones, some missing. This table holds approximately 83,000 clones, 88% found once. Sequencing used peripheral blood, obtained before any cancer treatment. These receptors came from a woman aged 40-75 years with stage I squamous cell lung carcinoma.

This rearrangement joins TRBV29-1 to TRBJ2-5; D remains unclear. The germline CDR1 and CDR2 sequences are SQVTM and ANQGSEA. V lost 7 bases and J lost 14, with 20 bases in between. The CDR3 consists of 11 residues. The CDR3 sequence is CSAGFGFLPYF. The CDR3 bases are TGCAGCGCTGGGTTTGGGTTCCTCCCCTACTTC.

This sequence joins TRBV18 and TRBJ1-6; D is unclear. CDR1 is KGHSH and CDR2 is LQKENI in the germline V gene. The CDR3 contains 15 residues. Deletions cut 3 bases from V and 7 bases from J, with 13 bases between. CDR3 in DNA: TGTGCCAGCTCACCCCGGCCGAATGGGAATTCACCCCTCCACTTT. Encoded protein: CASSPRPNGNSPLHF.

This sequence joins TRBV6-6 and TRBJ1-1, with TRBD1 as a possible D gene (6 bases). The CDR3 length is 12 residues. The V end lost 5 bases, the J end lost 7 bases, and 11 bases lay between the germline ends. CDR1 and CDR2 (germline): MNHNY, SVGAGI (reference sequence). The CDR3 reads CASSTQGSEAFF. For the CDR3, the DNA is TGTGCCAGCAGTACCCAGGGGAGTGAAGCTTTCTTT.

The rearrangement uses TRBV19 and TRBJ1-2, with unresolved D. Trimming took 10 bases from V and 1 from J, leaving 10 bases between them. CDR1 is LNHDA and CDR2 is SQIVND in the germline V gene (reference sequence). The CDR3 has 12 amino acids. The CDR3 here is CATRDFNYGYTF. As DNA, the CDR3 is TGTGCCACCAGAGACTTTAACTATGGCTACACCTTC.

The gene calls are TRBV7-3 and TRBJ2-2; TRBD2 is a possible D gene (6 bases). V lost 4 bases and J lost 3, with 9 bases in between. Germline loops: CDR1 SGHTA, CDR2 FQGTGA. CDR3 length: 14 amino acids. In DNA, the CDR3 is TGTGCCAGCAGCTCCACTAGCTACACCGGGGAGCTGTTTTTT. As protein: CASSSTSYTGELFF.

This clone was seen just once. This chain uses TRBV7-9 with TRBJ2-7; TRBD1 matches at 7 bases. Germline CDR1 is SEHNR and CDR2 is FQNEAQ (reference sequence). CDR3 length: 13 residues. The trim removed 2 bases at V and 6 bases at J, leaving 4 bases unmatched. CDR3 DNA sequence: TGTGCCAGCAGCTTATTCGACAGGGCCGAGCAGTACTTC. Translated, it gives CASSLFDRAEQYF.

The chain couples TRBV5-1 to TRBJ1-5; 9 bases align to TRBD1. V shed 2 bases and J 0 bases; nucleotides not matched to a gene: 9. Germline-derived CDR1 and CDR2 are SGHRS and YFSETQ. CDR3 length equals 18 residues. As DNA, the CDR3 is TGCGCCAGCAGCTTCCGGGACAGGGTGCCCTATAGCAATCAGCCCCAGCATTTT. Translating it yields CASSFRDRVPYSNQPQHF.

This chain joins TRBV5-1 and TRBJ2-7, with 12 bases matching TRBD2. Germline assignment: CDR1 SGHRS and CDR2 YFSETQ. Germline trimming cut 4 bases from V and 0 bases from J; bases unmatched to any gene: 5. The CDR3 consists of 16 residues. CDR3 loop: CASSRTSGVPSYEQYF. In nucleotides, the CDR3 is TGCGCCAGCAGCAGGACTAGCGGGGTACCCTCCTACGAGCAGTACTTC.

The CDR3 here is CASTRLAGGQGDTQYF. In DNA, the CDR3 is TGTGCCAGCACCCGACTAGCGGGGGGGCAAGGAGATACGCAGTATTTT. This rearrangement joins TRBV2 to TRBJ2-3; 14 bases match TRBD2. V dropped 7 bases and J dropped 5; count of bases not matched to a gene: 8. The CDR3 has 16 residues. Germline CDR1 SNHLY, CDR2 FYNNEI.

This clone was detected only a few times. The chain recombines TRBV18 with TRBJ1-1; D unresolved. Germline values: CDR1 KGHSH, CDR2 LQKENI. Trimming cost V 1 base and J 5 bases, with 5 bases left between them. This CDR3 is 12 amino acids long. CDR3 sequence (DNA): TGTGCCAGCTCACCACAGGGAACTGAAGCTTTCTTT. Its protein is CASSPQGTEAFF.

This chain joins TRBV5-8 and TRBJ1-4; D might be TRBD1 (6 bases). Germline V CDR1 and CDR2: SGHTS, YDEGEE. V lost 2 bases and J lost 4, with 9 bases in between. The CDR3 extends over 14 amino acids. The CDR3 coding sequence is TGTGCCAGCAGCTTCGGACAGCTTAATGAAAAACTGTTTTTT. Translated, it gives CASSFGQLNEKLFF.

V usage is TRBV11-2 and J usage is TRBJ2-7; TRBD1 is a possible D gene (6 bases). The CDR3 has 14 amino acids. The germline V gene encodes CDR1 SGHAT and CDR2 FQNNGV. Deletions cut 6 bases from V and 6 bases from J, with 18 bases between. CDR3 sequence reads: CASSRPGASVEQYF. CDR3 nucleotides: TGTGCCAGCAGTCGACCAGGGGCTTCTGTCGAGCAGTACTTC. The full variable domain, completed using reference TRBV11-2 and TRBJ2-7, is EAGVAQSPRYKIIEKRQSVAFWCNPISGHATLYWYQQILGQGPKLLIQFQNNGVVDDSQLPKDRFSAERLKGVDSTLKIQPAKLEDSAVYLCASSRPGASVEQYFGPGTRLTVT.

This clone was counted a few times. The gene calls are TRBV4-1 and TRBJ1-2; weak D call: TRBD1 (6 bases). V lost 2 bases and J 5 bases, leaving 15 bases between the germline ends. Per germline, CDR1 MGHRA and CDR2 YSYEKL. This CDR3 has 15 amino acids. CDR3 sequence reads: CASSQWDKQGYGYTF. The CDR3, as DNA: TGCGCCAGCAGCCAATGGGACAAGCAAGGGTATGGCTACACCTTC.

This chain links TRBV5-1 with TRBJ2-5; D is unclear. Trimming stripped 0 bases from V and 5 bases from J, with 8 bases between. The V gene's germline CDR1 is SGHRS and CDR2 YFSETQ. The CDR3 is 13 amino acids. This chain's CDR3 is CASSLDLDETQYF. CDR3 in DNA: TGCGCCAGCAGCTTGGACTTGGATGAGACCCAGTACTTC.

V usage is TRBV5-8 and J usage is TRBJ1-2; D perhaps matches TRBD1 (5 bases). Germline CDR1 and CDR2: SGHTS and YDEGEE. V was cut by 1 base and J by 7 bases, with 8 bases left in between. The CDR3 extends over 12 amino acids. For the CDR3, the DNA is TGTGCCAGCAGCTTGAGAGGGGTTGGCTACACCTTC. Translating gives CASSLRGVGYTF.

As DNA, the CDR3 is TGTGCCAGCAGCTTAGGTAGCGGGAGATACAATGAGCAGTTCTTC. Residues: CASSLGSGRYNEQFF. The chain is built from TRBV11-3 and TRBJ2-1; 9 bases agree with TRBD2. The germline CDR1 and CDR2 sequences are SGHNT and YENEEA. This CDR3 is built from 15 residues. V gave up 1 base and J gave up 4 bases; unmatched junction bases: 2.

The gene calls are TRBV4-1 and TRBJ1-2; D is perhaps TRBD1 (6 bases). This CDR3 comprises 17 residues. V gave up 0 bases and J gave up 3 bases, with 17 bases separating them. From germline, CDR1 is MGHRA and CDR2 YSYEKL. This CDR3 is CASSQESGALRHYGYTF. The CDR3 DNA sequence: TGCGCCAGCAGCCAAGAGTCAGGGGCCCTCCGACACTATGGCTACACCTTC.

This clone is medium-sized in the sample. This chain links TRBV5-5 with TRBJ1-6, with 10 bases that match TRBD1. Germline assignment: CDR1 SGHKS and CDR2 YYEKEE (reference sequence). CDR3 length: 16 amino acids. V dropped 4 bases and J dropped 8; count of bases not matched to a gene: 9. Here the CDR3 DNA reads TGTGCCAGCAGCCCAGGGACAGGGGCTGCGGATTCACCCCTCCACTTT. Its protein product is CASSPGTGAADSPLHF.

The J gene is TRBJ1-1, the V gene TRBV5-1; tentatively, D is TRBD1 (6 bases). In germline, CDR1 is SGHRS, CDR2 YFSETQ. This CDR3 spans 16 amino acids. Trimming removed 0 bases from V and 1 base from J, with 13 bases in between. The CDR3 bases are TGCGCCAGCAGCTTGGTGGTAGGGGGGACGAACACTGAAGCTTTCTTT. It translates to CASSLVVGGTNTEAFF.

The rearrangement uses TRBV10-3 and TRBJ1-6; 7 bases line up with TRBD1. CDR1 ENHRY and CDR2 SYGVKD come from the germline V gene. This CDR3 has 17 amino acids. V lost 0 bases, J lost 9 bases, and 11 bases stayed unmatched. CDR3 residues: CAISESAIRYRGSPLHF. The DNA of the CDR3 is TGTGCCATCAGTGAGTCGGCAATACGGTACAGGGGTTCACCCCTCCACTTT.

V and J are TRBV27 and TRBJ2-5, with 13 bases matching TRBD2. Trimming cost V 4 bases and J 3 bases; bases outside gene matches: 2. CDR3 length: 15 amino acids. The germline gives CDR1 MNHEY, CDR2 SMNVEV (reference sequence). The DNA for the CDR3 is TGTGCCAGCAGTTCCGGGACTAGCGGGAAAGAGACCCAGTACTTC. Its protein is CASSSGTSGKETQYF.

The chain couples TRBV5-1 to TRBJ1-1; 9 nucleotides agree with TRBD1. From germline, CDR1 is SGHRS and CDR2 YFSETQ. The CDR3 runs to 17 residues. Trimming cost V 5 bases and J 1 base; bases outside gene matches: 12. CDR3 protein: CASSFDPQGAANTEAFF. For the CDR3, the DNA is TGCGCCAGCAGTTTTGACCCACAGGGGGCTGCGAACACTGAAGCTTTCTTT.

The J gene is TRBJ1-2, the V gene TRBV4-1, with D possibly TRBD1 on 6 matching bases. The V gene lost 5 bases and the J gene lost 1 base, with 14 bases spanning the gap. CDR1 is MGHRA and CDR2 is YSYEKL in the germline V gene. This CDR3 has 15 residues. CDR3 in DNA: TGCGCCAGCAGCACTACAGGGAGTAGTAACTATGGCTACACCTTC. Protein sequence: CASSTTGSSNYGYTF.

The rearrangement links TRBV6-1 to TRBJ2-4, with TRBD2 identical over 7 bases. Germline loops: CDR1 MNHNS, CDR2 SASEGT. CDR3 length equals 12 residues. The ends lost 6 bases at V and 10 bases at J; junction bases unmatched: 6. The chain's CDR3 is CASSRGEGIQYF. Here the CDR3 DNA reads TGTGCCAGCAGCCGCGGGGAGGGAATTCAGTACTTC.